These 5 T cell receptor beta chains originate from one sample sequenced in a study of OX40 agonist ivuxolimab in advanced cancers. Measured with immunoSEQ multiplex PCR; TCRdb has only the in-frame clones, and not every one. The sample has 70,000 or so clones; about 85% are singletons. This material consisted of CD4+ or CD8+ T cells sorted from blood, taken in a trial of the OX40 agonist ivuxolimab. The receptors were sampled from an adult with an advanced solid tumor such as melanoma, head and neck, liver or kidney cancer.

This sequence joins TRBV5-1 and TRBJ1-3; D perhaps matches TRBD1 (6 bases). V was clipped by 4 bases and J by 0 bases, with 11 bases between them. Germline V CDR1 and CDR2: SGHRS, YFSETQ. This CDR3 is 15 amino acids long. The CDR3 loop reads CASSTSGDSGNTIYF. The CDR3 DNA is TGCGCCAGCAGCACGTCAGGGGACTCTGGAAACACCATATATTTT.

The chain carries TRBV7-3 and TRBJ2-7; TRBD2 agrees at 10 bases. The germline CDR1 and CDR2 sequences are SGHTA and FQGTGA. CDR3 size: 15 residues. Germline trimming cut 3 bases from V and 2 bases from J; bases unmatched to any gene: 4. The chain's CDR3 is CASSFSGGSPYEQYF. The CDR3 nucleotides read TGTGCCAGCAGCTTTAGCGGGGGGTCACCCTACGAGCAGTACTTC.

The chain recombines TRBV30 with TRBJ1-2; TRBD1 is a possible D gene (5 bases). CDR3 length: 14 amino acids. Trimming took 5 bases from V and 1 from J, leaving 14 bases between them. Germline CDR1 is GTSNPN and CDR2 is SVGIG (reference sequence). In DNA form, the CDR3 reads TGTGCCTGGTCCTCTGGGGGGGTTAACTATGGCTACACCTTC. It is translated as CAWSSGGVNYGYTF.

This chain connects TRBV5-4 to TRBJ1-2; 7 nucleotides match TRBD1. The CDR3 runs to 15 residues. V shed 4 bases, J shed 4 bases, and the junction held 10 bases outside the gene matches. Germline-derived CDR1 and CDR2 are SGHNT and YYREEE (reference sequence). This CDR3 is CASSNRQGPRYGYTF. The CDR3 region has the DNA TGTGCCAGCAGCAACCGACAGGGTCCCCGCTATGGCTACACCTTC.

V is TRBV5-6 and J is TRBJ1-2; weak D call: TRBD1 (5 bases). This CDR3 spans 12 amino acids. V lost 4 bases and J lost 4, with 8 bases in between. In germline, CDR1 is SGHDT, CDR2 YYEEEE. The CDR3 reads CASSGAGYGYTF. CDR3 bases: TGTGCCAGCAGCGGGGCAGGCTATGGCTACACCTTC.